Sequencing of this T cell receptor beta chain was carried out in a study of blood T cells in healthy people across ages (dated by TCRdb to 2015 to 2017). Study-wide context: In model experiments, roughly one uniquely barcoded TCR beta cDNA molecule per two T cells was captured by template switching. To track age-related changes in TCR beta repertoire diversity, the study relied on deep sequencing normalized with unique cDNA molecular identifiers. The donors were divided into four age groups: young (average around 16 years), middle-aged (approximately 39), aged (roughly 60) and long-lived (about 80). To avoid experimental bias, donors of different ages were randomly spread across the sequencing lanes. Two additional independent replicas of 1 million unique cDNA reads from the same blood draw were analyzed for two donors (one aged 18 to 30 and one aged 80 or older). Results the study describes overall, beyond this receptor: Estimates of total diversity from one million sequenced T cells were regarded as lower bounds and underestimates. Observed TCR beta diversity per million T cells fell roughly linearly with age, and a significant reduction was already apparent by age around 44. Compared with the aged group, the long-lived group had more naive CD4+ T cells, fewer expanded clones and increased TCR diversity, a pattern suggesting age selection. Because the CMV infection status of the donors was unknown, age-related changes in expanded clonotypes may potentially have been confounded. Because profiling used bulk unsorted PBMCs, naive and antigen-experienced compartments could not be compared conclusively. There was a strong correlation between observed TCR beta diversity and the percentage of naive T cells measured by flow cytometry.

Remarks on this clonotype: It lacks a known antigen. No per-base quality is available; no much larger clone lies one base away.

Based on the germline V gene (reference sequence), the CDR1 and CDR2 sequences are SEHNR and FQNEAQ. V and J lose 5 bases and 0 bases, and a span of 5 bases separates them. From the cysteine through the phenylalanine, the CDR3 covers 14 amino acids. The retained sequence is limited to the CDR3, 42 bases, with the frame set at the first base. The approximately 40 donors, aged about 6 to 95 years, were systemically healthy Caucasian individuals from Russia. About 9.6 milliliters of peripheral blood were collected from each donor into EDTA-treated Vacutainer tubes. Ficoll-Paque density-gradient centrifugation was used to isolate PBMCs, with at least 6.5 million per sample. Total RNA was extracted from PBMCs with Trizol reagent, with at least 6 micrograms obtained per sample. Naive CD45RAhigh/CD27high T cell percentages were measured by flow cytometry on a PBMC aliquot from every donor. Library preparation used 5' RACE. The instrument given in TCRdb is Illumina HiSeq 2500. A second 7 to 11 cycle PCR used a sample-barcoded 5' primer and a J-beta primer mix. A unique molecular identifier was introduced onto each TCR beta cDNA molecule by a template-switch 5' adaptor carrying 12 random nucleotides. At least 2.5 million CDR3-containing paired-end reads were obtained from each sample. First-strand cDNA synthesis was performed from all RNA using the Mint cDNA synthesis kit, with priming by a TRBC-specific oligonucleotide. Following uracil-DNA glycosylase treatment, all cDNA underwent a first 18-cycle PCR with the universal primers M1SS and BC2_uni_R. Regarding the original processing steps: Normalization of each sample was performed by random selection of 1 million high-quality reads, each carrying a distinct molecular identifier. Instead of being binned into consensus sequences, reads with shared molecular identifiers were discarded. CDR3 identification, clonotype clustering and error correction used MiTCR with a Q25 quality threshold and the strictest error-elimination algorithm. A nonparametric unseen species model with Euler transformation was used to estimate a lower bound on total TCR beta diversity. The public sequencing data were trimmed at Q25 with fastp and processed into clonotypes with MiXCR by TCRdb, which kept only in-frame beta chains. When rows share a CDR3 protein, they turn into one entry using the most common DNA and genes. V and J calls and clone size were set by TCRdb, not the authors. The sample profile shows hundreds of thousands of distinct CDR3 sequences; roughly 64% of them were found once. The ten biggest clones cover 22% of the sample.

The chain is encoded by TRBV7-9 joined to TRBJ1-6; no D gene is confidently identified. The sequenced sample consisted of blood. This TCR came from a man between 25 and 39 years old in good health. CDR3 loop: CASSMDSYNSPLHF. The DNA sequence reads TGTGCCAGCAGCATGGACTCCTATAATTCACCCCTCCACTTT.